This record looks at one T cell receptor beta chain sequence and its context. The authors built TCR beta libraries using iRepertoire HTBI primers and Arm-PCR of CDR3 regions. TCRdb reanalysed the multiplex PCR reads using MiXCR and keeps one entry per CDR3 protein. The sample consists of under 250,000 distinct CDR3 sequences, roughly 21% of them appearing once. This sample stems from a study of regulatory T cells in long-lasting Graves disease. Regarding time point: newly diagnosed GD, antithyroid drugs for less than 3 months. Preparation of the TCR library used RNA extracted from PBMCs. Germline V CDR1 and CDR2: SGHRS, YFSETQ. V dropped 4 bases and J dropped 2 bases, with 18 bases sitting between them. The CDR3 sequence is 16 residues long.

The V gene is TRBV5-1, the J gene TRBJ2-5; D perhaps matches TRBD2 (6 bases). This receptor was identified in a female donor with Graves disease. This sample comprised peripheral blood mononuclear cells (PBMCs), obtained at new diagnosis, from a patient treated with antithyroid drugs. CDR3 DNA sequence: TGCGCCAGCAGCCCTGGACTGGGGGGTGCACAAGAGACCCAGTACTTC. This gives the protein CASSPGLGGAQETQYF.